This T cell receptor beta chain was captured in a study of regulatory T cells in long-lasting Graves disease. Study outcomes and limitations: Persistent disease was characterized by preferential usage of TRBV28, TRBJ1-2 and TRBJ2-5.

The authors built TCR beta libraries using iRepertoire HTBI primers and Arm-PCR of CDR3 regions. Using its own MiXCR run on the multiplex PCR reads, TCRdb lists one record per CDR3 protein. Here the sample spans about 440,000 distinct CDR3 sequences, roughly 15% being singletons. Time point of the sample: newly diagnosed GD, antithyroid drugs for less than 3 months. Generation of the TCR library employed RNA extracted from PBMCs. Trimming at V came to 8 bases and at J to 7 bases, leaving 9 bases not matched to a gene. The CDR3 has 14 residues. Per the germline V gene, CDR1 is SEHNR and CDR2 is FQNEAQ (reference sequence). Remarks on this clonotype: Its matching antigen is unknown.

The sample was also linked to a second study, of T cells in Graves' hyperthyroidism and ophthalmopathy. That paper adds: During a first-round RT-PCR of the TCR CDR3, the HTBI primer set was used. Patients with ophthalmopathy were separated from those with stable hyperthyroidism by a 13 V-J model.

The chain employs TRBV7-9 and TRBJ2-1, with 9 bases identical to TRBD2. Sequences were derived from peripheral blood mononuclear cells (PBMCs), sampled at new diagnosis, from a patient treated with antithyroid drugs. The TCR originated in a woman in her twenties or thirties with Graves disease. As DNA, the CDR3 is TGTGCCAGCCTTAAAGCGGGAGGACTTAATGAGCAGTTCTTC. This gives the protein CASLKAGGLNEQFF.